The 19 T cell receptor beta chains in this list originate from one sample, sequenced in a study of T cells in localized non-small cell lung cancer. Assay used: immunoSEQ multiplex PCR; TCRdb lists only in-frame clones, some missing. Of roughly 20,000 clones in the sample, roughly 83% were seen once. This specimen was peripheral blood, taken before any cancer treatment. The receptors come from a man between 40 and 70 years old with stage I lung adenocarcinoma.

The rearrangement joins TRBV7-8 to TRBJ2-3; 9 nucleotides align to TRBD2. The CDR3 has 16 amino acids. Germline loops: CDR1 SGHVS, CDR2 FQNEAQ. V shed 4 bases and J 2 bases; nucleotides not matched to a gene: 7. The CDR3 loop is CASSSSLAGTTDTQYF. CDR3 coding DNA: TGTGCCAGCAGCTCATCACTAGCGGGTACCACAGATACGCAGTATTTT.

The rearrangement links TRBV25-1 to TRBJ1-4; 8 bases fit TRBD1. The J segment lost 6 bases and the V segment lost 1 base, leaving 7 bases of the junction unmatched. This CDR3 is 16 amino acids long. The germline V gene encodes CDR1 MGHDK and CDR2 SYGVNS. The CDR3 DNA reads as TGTGCCAGCAGTGAATTTTTTACGACAGGGGATGAAAAACTGTTTTTT. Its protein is CASSEFFTTGDEKLFF.

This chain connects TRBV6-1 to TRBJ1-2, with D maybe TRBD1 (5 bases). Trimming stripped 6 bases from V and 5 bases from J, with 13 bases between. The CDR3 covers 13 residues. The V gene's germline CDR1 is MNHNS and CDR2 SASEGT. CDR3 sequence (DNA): TGTGCCAGCAGCCAGGGTGCGACATATGGCTACACCTTC. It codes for CASSQGATYGYTF.

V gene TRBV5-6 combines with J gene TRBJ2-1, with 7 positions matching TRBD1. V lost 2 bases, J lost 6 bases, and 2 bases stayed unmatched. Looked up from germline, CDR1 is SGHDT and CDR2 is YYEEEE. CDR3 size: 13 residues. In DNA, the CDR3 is TGTGCCAGCAGCTTACGGGACAGCAATGAGCAGTTCTTC. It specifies CASSLRDSNEQFF. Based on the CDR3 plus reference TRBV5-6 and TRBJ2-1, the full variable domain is DAGVTQSPTHLIKTRGQQVTLRCSPKSGHDTVSWYQQALGQGPQFIFQYYEEEERQRGNFPDRFSGHQFPNYSSELNVNALLLGDSALYLCASSLRDSNEQFFGPGTRLTVL.

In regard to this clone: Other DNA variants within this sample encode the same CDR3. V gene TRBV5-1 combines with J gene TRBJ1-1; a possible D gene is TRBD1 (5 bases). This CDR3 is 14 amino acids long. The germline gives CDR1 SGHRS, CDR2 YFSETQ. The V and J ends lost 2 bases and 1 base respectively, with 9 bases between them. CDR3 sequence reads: CASSFLQGNTEAFF. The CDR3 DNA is TGCGCCAGCAGCTTCCTCCAGGGGAACACTGAAGCTTTCTTT. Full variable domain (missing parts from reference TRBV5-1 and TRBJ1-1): KAGVTQTPRYLIKTRGQQVTLSCSPISGHRSVSWYQQTPGQGLQFLFEYFSETQRNKGNFPGRFSGRQFSNSRSEMNVSTLELGDSALYLCASSFLQGNTEAFFGQGTRLTVV.

CDR3 coding DNA: TGCGCCAGCAGCCAAGATCTTCCCGGGAGGGCGGCAGATACGCAGTATTTT. This translates into CASSQDLPGRAADTQYF. The V gene is TRBV4-1, the J gene TRBJ2-3, with TRBD2 matching over 8 bases. From germline, CDR1 is MGHRA and CDR2 YSYEKL. After removal of 0 bases from V and 4 bases from J, the junction contained 9 bases not matched to a gene. The CDR3 is made up of 17 amino acids.

CDR3 sequence (DNA): TGCGCCAGCAGCCCCCTCCAGGGAGAGGGTAATGAGCAGTTCTTC. Residues: CASSPLQGEGNEQFF. The chain couples TRBV5-1 to TRBJ2-1; D may match TRBD1 or TRBD2 (5 bases each). The germline V gene encodes CDR1 SGHRS and CDR2 YFSETQ. The CDR3 extends over 15 amino acids. The ends were cut back, 4 bases at V and 7 bases at J, with 18 bases in the middle.

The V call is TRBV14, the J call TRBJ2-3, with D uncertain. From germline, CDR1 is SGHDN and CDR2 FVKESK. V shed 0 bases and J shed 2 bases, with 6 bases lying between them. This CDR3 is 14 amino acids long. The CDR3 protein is CASSQDSYTDTQYF. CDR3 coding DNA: TGTGCCAGCAGCCAAGACAGTTACACAGATACGCAGTATTTT.

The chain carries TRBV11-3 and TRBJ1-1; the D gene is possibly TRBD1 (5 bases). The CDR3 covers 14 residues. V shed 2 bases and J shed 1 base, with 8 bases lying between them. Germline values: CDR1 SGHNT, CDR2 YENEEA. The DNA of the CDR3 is TGTGCCAGCAGCTTATCTGGGGGGAACACTGAAGCTTTCTTT. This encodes CASSLSGGNTEAFF.

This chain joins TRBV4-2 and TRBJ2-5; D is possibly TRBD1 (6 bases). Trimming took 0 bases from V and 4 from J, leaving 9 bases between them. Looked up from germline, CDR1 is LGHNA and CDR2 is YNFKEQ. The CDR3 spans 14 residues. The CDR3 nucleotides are TGTGCCAGCAGCCAAGAGCAGGGGAGAGAGACCCAGTACTTC. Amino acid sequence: CASSQEQGRETQYF.

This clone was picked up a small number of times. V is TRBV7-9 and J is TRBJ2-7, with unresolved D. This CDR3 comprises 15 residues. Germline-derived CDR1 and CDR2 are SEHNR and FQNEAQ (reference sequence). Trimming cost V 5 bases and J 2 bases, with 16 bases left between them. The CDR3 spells CASSPRTRRAYEQYF. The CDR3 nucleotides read TGTGCCAGCAGCCCCCGGACCCGACGCGCCTACGAGCAGTACTTC.

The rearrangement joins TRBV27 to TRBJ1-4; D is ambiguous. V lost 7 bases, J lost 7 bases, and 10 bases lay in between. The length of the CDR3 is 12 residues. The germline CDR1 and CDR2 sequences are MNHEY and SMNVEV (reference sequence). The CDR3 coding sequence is TGTGCCAGCAAAGGCGGTGGTGAAAAACTGTTTTTT. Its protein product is CASKGGGEKLFF.

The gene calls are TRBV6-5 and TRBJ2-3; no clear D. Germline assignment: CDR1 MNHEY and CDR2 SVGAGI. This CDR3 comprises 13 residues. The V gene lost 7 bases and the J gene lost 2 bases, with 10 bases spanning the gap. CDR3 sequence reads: CASKMDATDTQYF. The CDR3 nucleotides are TGTGCCAGCAAAATGGACGCCACAGATACGCAGTATTTT.

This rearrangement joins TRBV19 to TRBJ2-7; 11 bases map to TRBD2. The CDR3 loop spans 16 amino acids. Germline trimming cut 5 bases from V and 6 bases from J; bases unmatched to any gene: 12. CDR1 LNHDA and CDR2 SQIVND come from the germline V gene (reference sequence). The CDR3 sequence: CASSALFGLAGLEQYF. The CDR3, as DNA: TGTGCCAGTAGTGCTTTGTTTGGACTAGCGGGTCTCGAGCAGTACTTC. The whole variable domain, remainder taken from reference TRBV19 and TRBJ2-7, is DGGITQSPKYLFRKEGQNVTLSCEQNLNHDAMYWYRQDPGQGLRLIYYSQIVNDFQKGDIAEGYSVSREKKESFPLTVTSAQKNPTAFYLCASSALFGLAGLEQYFGPGTRLTVT.

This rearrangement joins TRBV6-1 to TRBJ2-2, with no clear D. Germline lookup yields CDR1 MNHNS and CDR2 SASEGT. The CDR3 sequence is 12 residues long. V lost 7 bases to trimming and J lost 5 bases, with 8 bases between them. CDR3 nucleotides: TGTGCCAGCATTGACCTTACCGGGGAGCTGTTTTTT. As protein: CASIDLTGELFF.

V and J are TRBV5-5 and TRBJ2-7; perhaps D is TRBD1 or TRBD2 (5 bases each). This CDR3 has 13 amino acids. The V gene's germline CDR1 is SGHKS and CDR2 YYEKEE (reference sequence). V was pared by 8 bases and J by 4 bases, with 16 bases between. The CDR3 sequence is CASCRDGIYEQYF. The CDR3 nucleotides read TGTGCCAGTTGTCGGGACGGCATATACGAGCAGTACTTC.

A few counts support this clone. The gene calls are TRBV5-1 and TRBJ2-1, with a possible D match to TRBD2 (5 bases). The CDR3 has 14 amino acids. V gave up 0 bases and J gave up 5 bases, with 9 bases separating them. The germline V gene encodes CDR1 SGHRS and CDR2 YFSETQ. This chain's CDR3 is CASSLVSEDNEQFF. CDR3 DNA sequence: TGCGCCAGCAGCTTGGTTTCGGAGGACAATGAGCAGTTCTTC.

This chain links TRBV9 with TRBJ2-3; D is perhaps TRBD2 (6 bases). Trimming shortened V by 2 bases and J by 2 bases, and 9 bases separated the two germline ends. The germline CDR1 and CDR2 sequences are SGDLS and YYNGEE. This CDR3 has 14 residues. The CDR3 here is CASSVRGTTDTQYF. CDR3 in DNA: TGTGCCAGCAGCGTGCGGGGAACCACAGATACGCAGTATTTT.

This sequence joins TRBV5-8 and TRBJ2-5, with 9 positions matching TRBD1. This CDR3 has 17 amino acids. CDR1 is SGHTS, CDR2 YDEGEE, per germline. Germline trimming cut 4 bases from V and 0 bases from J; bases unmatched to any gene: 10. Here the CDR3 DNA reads TGTGCCAGCAGCGTCGGGACAGGGCGAGGCAACCAAGAGACCCAGTACTTC. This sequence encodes CASSVGTGRGNQETQYF.